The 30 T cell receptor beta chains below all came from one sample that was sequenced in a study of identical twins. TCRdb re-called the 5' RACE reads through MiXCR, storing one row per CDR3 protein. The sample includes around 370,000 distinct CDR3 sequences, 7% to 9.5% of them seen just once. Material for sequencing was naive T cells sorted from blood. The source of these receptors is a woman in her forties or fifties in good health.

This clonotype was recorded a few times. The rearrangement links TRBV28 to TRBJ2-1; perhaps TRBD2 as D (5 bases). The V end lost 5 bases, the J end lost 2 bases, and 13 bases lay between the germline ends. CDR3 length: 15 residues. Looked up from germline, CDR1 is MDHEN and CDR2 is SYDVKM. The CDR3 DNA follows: TGTGCCAGCAGTATCCAAGGACTGACCTACAATGAGCAGTTCTTC. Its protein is CASSIQGLTYNEQFF. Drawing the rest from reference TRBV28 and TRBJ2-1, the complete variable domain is DVKVTQSSRYLVKRTGEKVFLECVQDMDHENMFWYRQDPGLGLRLIYFSYDVKMKEKGDIPEGYSVSREKKERFSLILESASTNQTSMYLCASSIQGLTYNEQFFGPGTRLTVL.

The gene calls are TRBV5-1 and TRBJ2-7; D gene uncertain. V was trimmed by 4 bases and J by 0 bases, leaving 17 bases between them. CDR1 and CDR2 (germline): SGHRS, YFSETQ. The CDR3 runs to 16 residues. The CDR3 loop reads CASSTPQDQFSYEQYF. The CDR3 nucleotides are TGCGCCAGCAGCACACCCCAGGACCAGTTCTCCTACGAGCAGTACTTC.

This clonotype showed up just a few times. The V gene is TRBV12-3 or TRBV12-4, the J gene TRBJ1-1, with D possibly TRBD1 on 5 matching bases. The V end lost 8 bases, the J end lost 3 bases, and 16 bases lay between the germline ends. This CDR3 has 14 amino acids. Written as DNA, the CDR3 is TGTGCCAGCCCAAATGGGGAGGGGTACACTGAAGCTTTCTTT. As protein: CASPNGEGYTEAFF.

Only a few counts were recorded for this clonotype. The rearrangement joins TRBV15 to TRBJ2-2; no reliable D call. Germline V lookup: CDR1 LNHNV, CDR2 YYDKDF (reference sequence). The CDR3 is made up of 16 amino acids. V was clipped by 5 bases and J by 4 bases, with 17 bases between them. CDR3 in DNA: TGTGCCACCAGCCTAGAGGCTGGGGTAGTCACCGGGGAGCTGTTTTTT. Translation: CATSLEAGVVTGELFF.

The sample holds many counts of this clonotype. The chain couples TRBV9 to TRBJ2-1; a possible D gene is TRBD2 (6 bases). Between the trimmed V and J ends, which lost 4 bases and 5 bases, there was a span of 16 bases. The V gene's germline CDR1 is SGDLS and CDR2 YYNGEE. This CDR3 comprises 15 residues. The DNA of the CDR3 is TGTGCCAGCAGCCCCCGGGAGTTATTAGACAATGAGCAGTTCTTC. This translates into CASSPRELLDNEQFF.

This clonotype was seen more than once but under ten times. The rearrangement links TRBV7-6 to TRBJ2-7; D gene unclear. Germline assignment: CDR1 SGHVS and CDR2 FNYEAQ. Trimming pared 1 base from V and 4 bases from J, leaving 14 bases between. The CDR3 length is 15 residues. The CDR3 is CASSLVPRLGYEQYV. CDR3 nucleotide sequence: TGTGCCAGCAGCTTAGTACCGCGCTTAGGGTACGAGCAGTACGTC.

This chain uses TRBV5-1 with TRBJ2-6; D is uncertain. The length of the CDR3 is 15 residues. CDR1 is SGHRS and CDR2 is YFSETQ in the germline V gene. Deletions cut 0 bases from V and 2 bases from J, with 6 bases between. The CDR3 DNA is TGCGCCAGCAGCTTGGCTCAGGCTGGGGCCAACGTCCTGACTTTC. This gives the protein CASSLAQAGANVLTF.

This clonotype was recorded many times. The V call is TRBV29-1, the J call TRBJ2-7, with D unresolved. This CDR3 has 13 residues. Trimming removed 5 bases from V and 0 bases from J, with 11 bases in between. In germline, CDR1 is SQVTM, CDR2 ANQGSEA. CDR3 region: CSVLLTSSYEQYF. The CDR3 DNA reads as TGCAGCGTTTTACTGACAAGCTCCTACGAGCAGTACTTC.

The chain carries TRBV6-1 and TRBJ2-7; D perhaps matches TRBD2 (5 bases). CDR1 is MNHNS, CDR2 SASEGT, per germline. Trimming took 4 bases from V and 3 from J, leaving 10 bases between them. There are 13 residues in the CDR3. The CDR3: CASSGFRGYEQYF. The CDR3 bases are TGTGCCAGCAGTGGATTTCGGGGCTACGAGCAGTACTTC.

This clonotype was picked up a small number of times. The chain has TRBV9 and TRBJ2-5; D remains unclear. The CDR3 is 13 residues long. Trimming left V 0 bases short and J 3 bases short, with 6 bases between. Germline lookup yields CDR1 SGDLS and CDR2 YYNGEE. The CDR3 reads CASSVGAEETQYF. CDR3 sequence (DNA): TGTGCCAGCAGCGTAGGTGCGGAAGAGACCCAGTACTTC.

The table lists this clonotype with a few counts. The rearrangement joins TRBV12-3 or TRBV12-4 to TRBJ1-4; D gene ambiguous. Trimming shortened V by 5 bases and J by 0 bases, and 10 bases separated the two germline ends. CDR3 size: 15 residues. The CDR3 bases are TGTGCCAGCAGTCCCACAGTAGCAACTAATGAAAAACTGTTTTTT. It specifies CASSPTVATNEKLFF.

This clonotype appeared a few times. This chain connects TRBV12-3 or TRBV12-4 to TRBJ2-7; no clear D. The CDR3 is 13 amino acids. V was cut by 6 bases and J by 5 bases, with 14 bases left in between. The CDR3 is CASSPARRHEQYF. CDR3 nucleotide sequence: TGTGCCAGCAGCCCTGCGCGGCGTCACGAGCAGTACTTC.

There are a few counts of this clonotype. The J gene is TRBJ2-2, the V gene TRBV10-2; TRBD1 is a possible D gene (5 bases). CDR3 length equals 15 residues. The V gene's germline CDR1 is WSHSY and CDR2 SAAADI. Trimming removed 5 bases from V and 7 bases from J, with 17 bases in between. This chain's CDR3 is CASSTHQGAGGELFF. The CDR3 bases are TGCGCCAGCAGTACCCATCAAGGGGCTGGCGGGGAGCTGTTTTTT.

The CDR3 spells CSVEEWTAERSTDTQYF. The CDR3 bases are TGCAGCGTTGAAGAATGGACCGCAGAAAGGAGCACAGATACGCAGTATTTT. This chain links TRBV29-1 with TRBJ2-3; D is ambiguous. The CDR3 runs 17 residues. Germline CDR1 and CDR2: SQVTM and ANQGSEA. Between the trimmed V and J ends, which lost 0 bases and 0 bases, there was a span of 16 bases.

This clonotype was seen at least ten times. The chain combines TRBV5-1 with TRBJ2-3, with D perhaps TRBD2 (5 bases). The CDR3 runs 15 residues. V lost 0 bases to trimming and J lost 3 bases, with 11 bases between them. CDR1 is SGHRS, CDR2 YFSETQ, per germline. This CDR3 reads CASSLGSGETDTQYF. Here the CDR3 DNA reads TGCGCCAGCAGCTTGGGTAGTGGGGAGACAGATACGCAGTATTTT.

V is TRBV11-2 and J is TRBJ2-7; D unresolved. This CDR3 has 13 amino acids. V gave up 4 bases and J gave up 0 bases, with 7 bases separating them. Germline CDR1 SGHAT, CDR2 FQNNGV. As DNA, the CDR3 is TGTGCCAGCAGCTCCTTGAGCTCCTACGAGCAGTACTTC. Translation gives CASSSLSSYEQYF. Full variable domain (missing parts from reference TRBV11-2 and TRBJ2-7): EAGVAQSPRYKIIEKRQSVAFWCNPISGHATLYWYQQILGQGPKLLIQFQNNGVVDDSQLPKDRFSAERLKGVDSTLKIQPAKLEDSAVYLCASSSLSSYEQYFGPGTRLTVT.

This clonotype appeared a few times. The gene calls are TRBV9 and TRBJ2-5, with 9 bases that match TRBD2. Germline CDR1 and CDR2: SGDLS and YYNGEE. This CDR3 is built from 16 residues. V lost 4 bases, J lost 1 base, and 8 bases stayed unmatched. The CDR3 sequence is CASSPRGSGSQETQYF. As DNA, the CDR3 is TGTGCCAGCAGCCCCCGAGGTAGCGGGAGCCAAGAGACCCAGTACTTC. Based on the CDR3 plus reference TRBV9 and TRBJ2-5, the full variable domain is DSGVTQTPKHLITATGQRVTLRCSPRSGDLSVYWYQQSLDQGLQFLIQYYNGEERAKGNILERFSAQQFPDLHSELNLSSLELGDSALYFCASSPRGSGSQETQYFGPGTRLLVL.

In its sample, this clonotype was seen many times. The CDR3 is CASSPRQGQTRNYGYTF. CDR3 in DNA: TGTGCCAGCAGCCCTCGGCAGGGACAGACAAGAAACTATGGCTACACCTTC. The chain has TRBV3-1 and TRBJ1-2; 7 nucleotides line up with TRBD1. CDR1 is LGHDT and CDR2 is YNNKEL in the germline V gene (reference sequence). The J segment lost 2 bases and the V segment lost 4 bases, leaving 13 bases of the junction unmatched. CDR3 length: 17 residues.

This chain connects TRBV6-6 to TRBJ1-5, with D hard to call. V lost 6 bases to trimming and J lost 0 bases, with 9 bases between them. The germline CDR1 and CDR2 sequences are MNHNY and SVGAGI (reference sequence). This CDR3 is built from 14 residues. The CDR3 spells CASRIETSNQPQHF. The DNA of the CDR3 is TGTGCCAGCAGGATAGAGACTAGCAATCAGCCCCAGCATTTT.

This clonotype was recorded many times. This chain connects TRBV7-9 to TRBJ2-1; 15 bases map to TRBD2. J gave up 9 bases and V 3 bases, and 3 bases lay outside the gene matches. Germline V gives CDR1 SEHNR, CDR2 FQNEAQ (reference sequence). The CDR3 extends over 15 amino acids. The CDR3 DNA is TGTGCCAGCAGCTTGGGGACTAGCGGGAGGAGTGAGCAGTTCTTC. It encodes CASSLGTSGRSEQFF.

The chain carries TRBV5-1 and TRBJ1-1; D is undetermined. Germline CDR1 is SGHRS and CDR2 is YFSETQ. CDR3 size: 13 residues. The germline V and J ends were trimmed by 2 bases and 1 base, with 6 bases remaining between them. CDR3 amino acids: CASSFPPNTEAFF. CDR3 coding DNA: TGCGCCAGCAGCTTTCCGCCGAACACTGAAGCTTTCTTT. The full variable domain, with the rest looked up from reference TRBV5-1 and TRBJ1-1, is KAGVTQTPRYLIKTRGQQVTLSCSPISGHRSVSWYQQTPGQGLQFLFEYFSETQRNKGNFPGRFSGRQFSNSRSEMNVSTLELGDSALYLCASSFPPNTEAFFGQGTRLTVV.

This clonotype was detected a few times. The CDR3 region has the DNA TGTGCCAGCTCACCACCGAACAGGGGCCATGAGCAGTTCTTC. This sequence encodes CASSPPNRGHEQFF. V usage is TRBV18 and J usage is TRBJ2-1; 7 positions agree with TRBD1. After removal of 0 bases from V and 8 bases from J, the junction contained 4 bases not matched to a gene. The CDR3 covers 14 residues. CDR1 and CDR2 from the germline V gene are KGHSH and LQKENI.

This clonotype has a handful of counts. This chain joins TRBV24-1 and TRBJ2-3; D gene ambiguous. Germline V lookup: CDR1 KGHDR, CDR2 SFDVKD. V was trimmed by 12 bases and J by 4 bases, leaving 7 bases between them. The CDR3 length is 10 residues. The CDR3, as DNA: TGTGCCGTCAGGCCAGATACGCAGTATTTT. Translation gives CAVRPDTQYF.

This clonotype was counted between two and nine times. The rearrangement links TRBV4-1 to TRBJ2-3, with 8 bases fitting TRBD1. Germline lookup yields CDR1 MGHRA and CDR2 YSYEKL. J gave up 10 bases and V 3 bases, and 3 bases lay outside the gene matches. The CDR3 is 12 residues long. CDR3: CASSHPGGAQYF. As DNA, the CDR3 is TGCGCCAGCAGCCACCCAGGGGGCGCGCAGTATTTT.

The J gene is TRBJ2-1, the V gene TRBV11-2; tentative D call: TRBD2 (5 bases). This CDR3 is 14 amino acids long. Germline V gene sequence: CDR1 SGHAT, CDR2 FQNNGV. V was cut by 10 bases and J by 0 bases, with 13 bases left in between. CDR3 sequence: CATSGMSSYNEQFF. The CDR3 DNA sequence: TGTGCCACAAGCGGAATGAGCTCCTACAATGAGCAGTTCTTC.

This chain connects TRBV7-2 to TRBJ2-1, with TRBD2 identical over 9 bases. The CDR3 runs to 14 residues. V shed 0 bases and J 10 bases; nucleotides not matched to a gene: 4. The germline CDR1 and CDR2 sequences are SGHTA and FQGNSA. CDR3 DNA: TGTGCCAGCAGCTTAGCGCCTAGCGGGGTAGAGCAGTTCTTC. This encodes CASSLAPSGVEQFF.

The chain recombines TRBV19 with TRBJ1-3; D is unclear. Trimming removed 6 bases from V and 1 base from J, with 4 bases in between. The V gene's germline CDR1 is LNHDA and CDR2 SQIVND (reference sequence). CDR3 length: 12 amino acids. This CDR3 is CASSESGNTIYF. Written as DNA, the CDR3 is TGTGCCAGTAGCGAATCTGGAAACACCATATATTTT.

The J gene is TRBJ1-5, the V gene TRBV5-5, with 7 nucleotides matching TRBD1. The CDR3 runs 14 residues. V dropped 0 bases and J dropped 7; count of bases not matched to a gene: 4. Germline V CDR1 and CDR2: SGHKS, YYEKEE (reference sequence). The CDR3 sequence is CASSLAGGEQPQHF. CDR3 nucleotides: TGTGCCAGCAGCTTGGCAGGGGGTGAGCAGCCCCAGCATTTT.

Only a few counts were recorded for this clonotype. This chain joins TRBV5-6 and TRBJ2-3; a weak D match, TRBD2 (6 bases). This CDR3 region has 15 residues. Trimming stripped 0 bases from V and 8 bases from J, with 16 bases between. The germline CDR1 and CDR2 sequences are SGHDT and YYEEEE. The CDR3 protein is CASSLGGAGLGTQYF. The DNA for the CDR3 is TGTGCCAGCAGCTTGGGCGGGGCCGGGTTGGGTACGCAGTATTTT.

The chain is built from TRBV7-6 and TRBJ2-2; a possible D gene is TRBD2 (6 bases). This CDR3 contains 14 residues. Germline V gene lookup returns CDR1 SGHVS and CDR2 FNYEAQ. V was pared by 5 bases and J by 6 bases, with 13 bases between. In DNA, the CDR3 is TGTGCCAGCAGCAGGTGGGAGGAGTCCGGGGAGCTGTTTTTT. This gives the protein CASSRWEESGELFF.